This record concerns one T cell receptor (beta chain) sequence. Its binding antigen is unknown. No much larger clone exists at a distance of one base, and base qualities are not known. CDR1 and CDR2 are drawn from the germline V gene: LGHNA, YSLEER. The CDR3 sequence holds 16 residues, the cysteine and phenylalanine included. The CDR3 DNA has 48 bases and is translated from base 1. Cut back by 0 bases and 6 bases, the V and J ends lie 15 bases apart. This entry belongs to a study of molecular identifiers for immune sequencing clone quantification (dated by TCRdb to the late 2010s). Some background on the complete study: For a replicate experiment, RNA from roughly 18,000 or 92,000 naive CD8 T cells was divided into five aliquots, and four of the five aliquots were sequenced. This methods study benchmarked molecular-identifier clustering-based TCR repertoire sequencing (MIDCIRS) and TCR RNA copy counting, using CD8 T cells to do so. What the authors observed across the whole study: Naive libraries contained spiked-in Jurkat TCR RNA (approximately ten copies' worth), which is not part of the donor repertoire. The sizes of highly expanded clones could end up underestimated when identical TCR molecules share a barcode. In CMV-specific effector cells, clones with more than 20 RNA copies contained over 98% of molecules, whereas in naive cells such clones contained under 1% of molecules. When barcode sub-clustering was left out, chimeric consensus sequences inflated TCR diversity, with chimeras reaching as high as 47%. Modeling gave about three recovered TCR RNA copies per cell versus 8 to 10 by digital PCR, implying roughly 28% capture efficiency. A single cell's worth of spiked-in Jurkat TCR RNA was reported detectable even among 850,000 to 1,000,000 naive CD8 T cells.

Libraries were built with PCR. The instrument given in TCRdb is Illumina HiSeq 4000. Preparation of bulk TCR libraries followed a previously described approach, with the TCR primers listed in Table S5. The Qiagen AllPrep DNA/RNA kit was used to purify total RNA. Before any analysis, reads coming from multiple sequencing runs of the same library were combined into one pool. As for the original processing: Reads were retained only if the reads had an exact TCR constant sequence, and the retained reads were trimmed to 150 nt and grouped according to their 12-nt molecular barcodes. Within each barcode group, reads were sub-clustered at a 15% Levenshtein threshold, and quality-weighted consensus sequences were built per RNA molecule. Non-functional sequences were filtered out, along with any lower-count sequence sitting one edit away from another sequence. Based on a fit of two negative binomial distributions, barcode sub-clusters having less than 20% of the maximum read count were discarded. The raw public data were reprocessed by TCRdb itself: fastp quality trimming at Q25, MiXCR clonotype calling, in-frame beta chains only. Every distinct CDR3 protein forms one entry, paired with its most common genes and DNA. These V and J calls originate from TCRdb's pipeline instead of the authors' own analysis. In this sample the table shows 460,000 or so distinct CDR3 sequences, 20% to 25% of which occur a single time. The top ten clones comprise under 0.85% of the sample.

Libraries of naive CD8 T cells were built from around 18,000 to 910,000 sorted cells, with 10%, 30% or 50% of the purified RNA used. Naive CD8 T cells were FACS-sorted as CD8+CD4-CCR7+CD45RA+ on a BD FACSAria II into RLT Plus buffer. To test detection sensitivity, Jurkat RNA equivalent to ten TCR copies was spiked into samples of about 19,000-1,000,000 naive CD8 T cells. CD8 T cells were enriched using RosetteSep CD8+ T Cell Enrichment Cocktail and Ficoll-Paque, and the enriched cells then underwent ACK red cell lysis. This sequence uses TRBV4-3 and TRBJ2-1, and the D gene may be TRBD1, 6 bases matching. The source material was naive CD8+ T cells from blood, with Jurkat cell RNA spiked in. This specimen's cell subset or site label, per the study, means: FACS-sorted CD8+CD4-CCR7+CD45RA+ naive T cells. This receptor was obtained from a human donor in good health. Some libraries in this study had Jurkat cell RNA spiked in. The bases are TGCGCCAGCAGCCAAGATTACAGGGCTGCCTGCAATGAGCAGTTCTTC. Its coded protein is CASSQDYRAACNEQFF.